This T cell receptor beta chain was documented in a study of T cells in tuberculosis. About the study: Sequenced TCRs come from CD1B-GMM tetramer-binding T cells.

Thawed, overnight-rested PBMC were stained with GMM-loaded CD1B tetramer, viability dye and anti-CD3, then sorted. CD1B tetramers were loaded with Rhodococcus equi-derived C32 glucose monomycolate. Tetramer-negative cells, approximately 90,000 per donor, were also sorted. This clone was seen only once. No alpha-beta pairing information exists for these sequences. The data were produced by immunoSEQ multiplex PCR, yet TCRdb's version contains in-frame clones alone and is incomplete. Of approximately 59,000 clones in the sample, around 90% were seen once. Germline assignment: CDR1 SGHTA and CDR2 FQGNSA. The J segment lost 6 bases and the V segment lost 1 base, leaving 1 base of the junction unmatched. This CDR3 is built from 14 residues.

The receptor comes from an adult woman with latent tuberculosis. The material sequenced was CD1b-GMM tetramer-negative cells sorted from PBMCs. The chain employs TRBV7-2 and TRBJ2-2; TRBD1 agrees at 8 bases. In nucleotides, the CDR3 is TGTGCCAGCAGCTTAGTACAGGGGGCCGGGGAGCTGTTTTTT. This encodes CASSLVQGAGELFF. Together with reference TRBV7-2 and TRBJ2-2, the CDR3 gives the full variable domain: GAGVSQSPSNKVTEKGKDVELRCDPISGHTALYWYRQSLGQGLEFLIYFQGNSAPDKSGLPSDRFSAERTGGSVSTLTIQRTQQEDSAVYLCASSLVQGAGELFFGEGSRLTVL.